The clone carrying this T cell receptor (beta chain) was counted once. Its antigen is not known. The source of the sample is a study of cytomegalovirus exposure and HLA in healthy donors. Whole-study findings and limits: Researchers reported in a later analysis that common viral pathogens appeared linked to several top clusters. Cytomegalovirus association was assigned to 150 to 200 TCR beta chains. A later examination showed that TCR association rates differed by HLA locus, with DRB1 most and HLA-C fewest.

The V end was cut by 3 bases, the J end by 4 bases, with 4 bases between. Germline V gene sequence: CDR1 MNHEY, CDR2 SMNVEV (reference sequence). This CDR3 comprises 13 residues. Those who donated were healthy bone marrow donors. The PCR employed 60 Vbeta primers together with 13 Jbeta primers. Sequenced by immunoSEQ multiplex PCR; TCRdb stores in-frame clones only, minus some. This repertoire shows 150,000 to 200,000 clones, more than 65% found once; its top ten account for approximately 1.5%. This sequence joins TRBV27 and TRBJ1-6; D is undetermined. The TCR comes from a girl between 5 and 17 years old in good health and CMV-seropositive. Sequenced material: PBMCs. CDR3 amino acids: CASSLTYNSPLHF. The CDR3 coding sequence is TGTGCCAGCAGTTTGACTTATAATTCACCCCTCCACTTT.